The 30 T cell receptor beta chains in this list originate from one sample, sequenced in a study of OX40 agonist ivuxolimab in advanced cancers. The library was made by the immunoSEQ multiplex PCR assay. This is the immuneACCESS table as TCRdb keeps it, with only in-frame sequences that have V and J called. A part of the clones is gone; compared with another copy, unresolved V genes explain less than half, and the rest is unexplained. This sample has roughly 36,000 clones in its table, and less than 90% of those were observed once. The top ten clonotypes cover 1.5% to 2% of the sample. Sequences were derived from CD4+ or CD8+ T cells sorted from blood, sampled in a trial of the OX40 agonist ivuxolimab. Receptor source: an adult with an advanced solid tumor such as melanoma, head and neck, liver or kidney cancer.

The rearrangement links TRBV5-4 to TRBJ1-2; the match to TRBD1 covers 8 bases. The CDR3 is made up of 13 amino acids. Germline loops: CDR1 SGHNT, CDR2 YYREEE (reference sequence). The J segment lost 7 bases and the V segment lost 4 bases, leaving 6 bases of the junction unmatched. The CDR3 spells CASSRGQGFGYTF. DNA of the CDR3: TGTGCCAGCAGCCGAGGACAGGGCTTTGGCTACACCTTC.

V and J are TRBV6-6 and TRBJ2-3; a possible D gene is TRBD2 (5 bases). Per germline, CDR1 MNHNY and CDR2 SVGAGI (reference sequence). The CDR3 contains 15 residues. The V gene lost 5 bases and the J gene lost 0 bases, with 12 bases spanning the gap. The CDR3 DNA reads TGTGCCAGCAGTGTAGCGAGCTACAGCACAGATACGCAGTATTTT. This sequence encodes CASSVASYSTDTQYF.

The chain employs TRBV9 and TRBJ2-1; D uncertain. Germline V gene lookup returns CDR1 SGDLS and CDR2 YYNGEE. V was clipped by 3 bases and J by 5 bases, with 3 bases between them. CDR3 length equals 11 residues. CDR3 in amino acids: CASSANNEQFF. The CDR3 DNA follows: TGTGCCAGCAGCGCAAACAATGAGCAGTTCTTC.

This chain links TRBV27 with TRBJ2-1, with 9 bases identical to TRBD2. The germline gives CDR1 MNHEY, CDR2 SMNVEV (reference sequence). V trimming: 9 bases; J trimming: 4 bases; junction bases outside the gene matches: 13. There are 16 residues in the CDR3. CDR3 sequence reads: CASRSGGSTSYNEQFF. As DNA, the CDR3 is TGTGCCAGTAGAAGCGGGGGGTCCACGTCGTACAATGAGCAGTTCTTC.

The CDR3 spells CASSPTSPPDTQYF. The CDR3, as DNA: TGTGCCAGCTCACCGACTAGCCCCCCAGATACGCAGTATTTT. The rearrangement links TRBV18 to TRBJ2-3; 7 bases map to TRBD2. From germline, CDR1 is KGHSH and CDR2 LQKENI. The CDR3 sequence is 14 residues long. Unmatched junction bases numbered 4, after V lost 3 bases and J lost 4 bases.

The chain couples TRBV7-4 to TRBJ2-2; TRBD2 is a possible D gene (5 bases). With 6 bases removed from V and 3 bases from J, the gap between germline ends came to 8 bases. This CDR3 is built from 13 residues. CDR1 and CDR2 (germline): SGHVT, SQSDAQ. The CDR3 DNA sequence: TGTGCCAGCAGATGGCGGGACACCGGGGAGCTGTTTTTT. This encodes CASRWRDTGELFF.

The chain combines TRBV29-1 with TRBJ1-5, with 8 bases matching TRBD1. V lost 5 bases to trimming and J lost 3 bases; unmatched junction nucleotides: 9. The CDR3 loop spans 15 amino acids. CDR1 is SQVTM, CDR2 ANQGSEA, per germline. CDR3 loop: CSVPGQDIFNQPQHF. In DNA, the CDR3 is TGCAGCGTTCCGGGACAGGATATCTTCAATCAGCCCCAGCATTTT.

V is TRBV7-9 and J is TRBJ2-1; TRBD2 agrees at 11 bases. Trimming took 5 bases from V and 5 from J; bases not matched to a gene: 8. CDR1 and CDR2 from the germline V gene are SEHNR and FQNEAQ (reference sequence). This CDR3 contains 16 residues. CDR3 sequence: CASSQGLADGHNEQFF. The CDR3 bases are TGTGCCAGCAGCCAGGGACTAGCGGACGGTCACAATGAGCAGTTCTTC.

This clone is a singleton in its sample. The chain is built from TRBV6-1 and TRBJ1-1, with 8 bases identical to TRBD1. V dropped 3 bases and J dropped 4; count of bases not matched to a gene: 1. The CDR3 is 13 residues long. Germline assignment: CDR1 MNHNS and CDR2 SASEGT. The CDR3 DNA reads as TGTGCCAGCAGTGAGGACAGGGCCACTGAAGCTTTCTTT. Translating gives CASSEDRATEAFF.

This clone showed up just a few times. V usage is TRBV10-3 and J usage is TRBJ2-1, with D unresolved. The CDR3 is 15 amino acids. V lost 6 bases to trimming and J lost 12 bases, with 24 bases between them. Germline assignment: CDR1 ENHRY and CDR2 SYGVKD. The CDR3 sequence: CAISAQRGVGIGQFF. The CDR3 region has the DNA TGTGCCATCAGCGCCCAGCGAGGAGTTGGAATTGGGCAGTTCTTC.

This chain links TRBV18 with TRBJ2-1, with D possibly matching TRBD1 (6 bases). V shed 6 bases and J shed 5 bases, with 26 bases lying between them. CDR3 length: 18 amino acids. Looked up from germline, CDR1 is KGHSH and CDR2 is LQKENI. The CDR3 protein is CASSLAPLQGLGNNEQFF. As DNA, the CDR3 is TGTGCCAGCTCTCTAGCTCCACTACAGGGCTTAGGGAACAATGAGCAGTTCTTC.

As to this clone: Other nucleotide sequences from this sample produce the same CDR3. This sequence joins TRBV11-2 and TRBJ1-1, with D uncertain. The V gene lost 1 base and the J gene lost 1 base, with 7 bases spanning the gap. The CDR3 totals 14 residues. From germline, CDR1 is SGHAT and CDR2 FQNNGV. The CDR3 nucleotides read TGTGCCAGCAGCTTAGGTGCCGGGAACACTGAAGCTTTCTTT. Amino acid sequence: CASSLGAGNTEAFF. The full variable domain, with the rest looked up from reference TRBV11-2 and TRBJ1-1, is EAGVAQSPRYKIIEKRQSVAFWCNPISGHATLYWYQQILGQGPKLLIQFQNNGVVDDSQLPKDRFSAERLKGVDSTLKIQPAKLEDSAVYLCASSLGAGNTEAFFGQGTRLTVV.

About this clone itself: A read error may explain this, as a much larger clone is one base away. The chain has TRBV15 and TRBJ2-7; tentatively, D is TRBD1 (5 bases). CDR1 and CDR2 (germline): LNHNV, YYDKDF (reference sequence). V gave up 1 base and J gave up 1 base, with 11 bases separating them. The CDR3 has 15 residues. CDR3 protein: CATSRGIQDSYEQYF. The CDR3 DNA sequence: TGTGCCACCAGCAGAGGGATACAGGATTCCTACGAGCAGTACTTC.

This clone was counted a few times. J is TRBJ1-2 and V is TRBV28; D remains unclear. Germline V gene sequence: CDR1 MDHEN, CDR2 SYDVKM. The CDR3 runs 11 residues. Trimming stripped 5 bases from V and 5 bases from J, with 6 bases between. CDR3 in amino acids: CASSLPYGYTF. Here the CDR3 DNA reads TGTGCCAGCAGTCTCCCTTATGGCTACACCTTC.

The rearrangement joins TRBV5-4 to TRBJ2-3; D is undetermined. Germline CDR1 reads SGHNT; CDR2 reads YYREEE (reference sequence). The CDR3 contains 12 residues. The ends were cut back, 1 base at V and 6 bases at J, with 6 bases in the middle. The CDR3: CASSLYLDTQYF. CDR3 DNA sequence: TGTGCCAGCAGCTTGTACCTTGATACGCAGTATTTT.

This rearrangement joins TRBV29-1 to TRBJ2-5; D might be TRBD2 (5 bases). Germline V gives CDR1 SQVTM, CDR2 ANQGSEA. V lost 4 bases and J lost 0, with 12 bases in between. The CDR3 loop spans 14 amino acids. The CDR3, as DNA: TGCAGCGTTGGGCTAGCAGAGCACCAAGAGACCCAGTACTTC. Its translation: CSVGLAEHQETQYF.

The chain is built from TRBV23-1 and TRBJ2-4; 7 bases map to TRBD1. TRBV23-1 is noted as an ORF with a role that remains uncertain. The CDR3 is 15 amino acids. J gave up 7 bases and V 4 bases, and 10 bases lay outside the gene matches. The DNA of the CDR3 is TGCGCCAGCAGTCCCCTGACAGGGATCGGTAACATTCAGTACTTC. It is translated as CASSPLTGIGNIQYF.

The V and J genes are TRBV6-4 and TRBJ1-6; TRBD1 is a possible D gene (5 bases). CDR3 length equals 15 residues. Per germline, CDR1 MRHNA and CDR2 SNTAGT. V was clipped by 1 base and J by 6 bases, with 10 bases between them. CDR3 loop: CASSDYGTRNSPLHF. The CDR3 DNA sequence: TGTGCCAGCAGTGACTACGGGACGCGTAATTCACCCCTCCACTTT.

The rearrangement joins TRBV6-5 to TRBJ2-7; D is uncertain. This CDR3 has 14 amino acids. Germline V gene sequence: CDR1 MNHEY, CDR2 SVGAGI. The V and J ends lost 5 bases and 2 bases respectively, with 13 bases between them. CDR3 bases: TGTGCCAGCAGTACAAATCCGAGAGCCTACGAGCAGTACTTC. Protein product: CASSTNPRAYEQYF.

The CDR3 DNA reads as TGTGCCAGTAGTCCCCGGACAGGAAGCTACGAGCAGTACTTC. It translates to CASSPRTGSYEQYF. This chain uses TRBV19 with TRBJ2-7, with 7 nucleotides matching TRBD1. Germline V CDR1 and CDR2: LNHDA, SQIVND (reference sequence). The CDR3 has 14 residues. The V segment lost 5 bases and the J segment 3 bases; nucleotides outside the gene matches: 7.

The chain couples TRBV14 to TRBJ1-1; D ambiguous. Germline loops: CDR1 SGHDN, CDR2 FVKESK. The CDR3 is 14 residues long. Deletions cut 3 bases from V and 2 bases from J, with 10 bases between. The CDR3 loop reads CASSHLGPNTEAFF. Here the CDR3 DNA reads TGTGCCAGCAGCCACTTGGGCCCAAACACTGAAGCTTTCTTT. Using reference TRBV14 and TRBJ1-1 for the parts outside the CDR3, the full variable domain is EAGVTQFPSHSVIEKGQTVTLRCDPISGHDNLYWYRRVMGKEIKFLLHFVKESKQDESGMPNNRFLAERTGGTYSTLKVQPAELEDSGVYFCASSHLGPNTEAFFGQGTRLTVV.

This clone occurred a few times. V usage is TRBV5-1 and J usage is TRBJ2-7; TRBD1 matches at 7 bases. With 3 bases clipped from V and 5 bases from J, the junction kept 5 bases outside the gene matches. The CDR3 extends over 13 amino acids. Germline V lookup: CDR1 SGHRS, CDR2 YFSETQ. In nucleotides, the CDR3 is TGCGCCAGCAGCTCACAGGGGCTCAACGAGCAGTACTTC. It is translated as CASSSQGLNEQYF.

V usage is TRBV15 and J usage is TRBJ2-1; 8 bases fit TRBD2. The CDR3 consists of 16 residues. V dropped 3 bases and J dropped 8; count of bases not matched to a gene: 12. Germline V gene sequence: CDR1 LNHNV, CDR2 YYDKDF (reference sequence). The CDR3 DNA is TGTGCCACCAGCAGGTCCCGGGGGGGACCGAGGTATGAGCAGTTCTTC. Protein sequence: CATSRSRGGPRYEQFF.

The J gene is TRBJ2-2, the V gene TRBV9; 13 positions agree with TRBD2. The CDR3 has 16 amino acids. Losses at the gene ends were 4 bases for V and 6 bases for J; bases not matched to a gene: 6. CDR1 is SGDLS and CDR2 is YYNGEE in the germline V gene. This chain's CDR3 is CASSPGLAGQSGELFF. The CDR3 region has the DNA TGTGCCAGCAGCCCGGGACTAGCGGGGCAGTCCGGGGAGCTGTTTTTT.

The V call is TRBV28, the J call TRBJ1-5; D may be TRBD1 (5 bases). CDR3 length: 18 residues. CDR1 and CDR2 (germline): MDHEN, SYDVKM. V was trimmed by 7 bases and J by 2 bases, leaving 24 bases between them. CDR3 in amino acids: CASTRGTLARARNQPQHF. The CDR3, as DNA: TGTGCCAGCACCCGGGGGACTCTCGCTCGGGCGCGCAATCAGCCCCAGCATTTT.

The chain joins TRBV10-3 to TRBJ1-4; D not certain. Trimming took off 0 bases at V and 10 bases at J, with 12 bases between the two ends. CDR3 length: 14 amino acids. Germline CDR1 reads ENHRY; CDR2 reads SYGVKD. The CDR3 loop reads CAISESVLAGKLFF. CDR3 DNA: TGTGCCATCAGTGAGTCGGTCCTTGCAGGAAAACTGTTTTTT.

This clone was seen more than once but under ten times. V and J are TRBV2 and TRBJ1-4; 7 positions match TRBD1. CDR1 is SNHLY, CDR2 FYNNEI, per germline. Trimming removed 6 bases from V and 0 bases from J; junction bases left unmatched: 1. The CDR3 is 14 amino acids. The CDR3 region is CASRGTATNEKLFF. Written as DNA, the CDR3 is TGTGCCAGCAGAGGGACAGCAACTAATGAAAAACTGTTTTTT.

The J gene is TRBJ2-7, the V gene TRBV14, with a possible D match to TRBD1 (5 bases). The CDR3 runs to 15 residues. Germline-derived CDR1 and CDR2 are SGHDN and FVKESK. V lost 4 bases to trimming and J lost 0 bases, with 13 bases between them. The CDR3 loop is CASSRYRTSSYEQYF. DNA for the CDR3: TGTGCCAGCAGCCGCTATCGGACAAGCTCCTACGAGCAGTACTTC.

This clone came up a few times. The CDR3 sequence: CASSPVNWGDRRQPQHF. As DNA, the CDR3 is TGTGCCAGCAGTCCGGTAAATTGGGGGGACAGGAGACAGCCCCAGCATTTT. V gene TRBV28 combines with J gene TRBJ1-5; TRBD1 agrees at 8 bases. CDR3 size: 17 residues. Germline values: CDR1 MDHEN, CDR2 SYDVKM. The V gene end was trimmed by 5 bases and the J gene end by 7 bases; junction bases not matched to a gene: 16.

The rearrangement links TRBV11-1 to TRBJ2-3; 13 bases map to TRBD2. The germline gives CDR1 SGHAT, CDR2 FQDESV (reference sequence). The CDR3 loop spans 16 amino acids. Trimming removed 5 bases from V and 6 bases from J; junction bases left unmatched: 8. This CDR3 is CASSPRTSGRRDTQYF. In nucleotides, the CDR3 is TGTGCCAGCAGCCCCCGGACTAGCGGGAGAAGGGATACGCAGTATTTT. Complete variable domain (other parts from reference TRBV11-1 and TRBJ2-3): EAEVAQSPRYKITEKSQAVAFWCDPISGHATLYWYRQILGQGPELLVQFQDESVVDDSQLPKDRFSAERLKGVDSTLKIQPAELGDSAMYLCASSPRTSGRRDTQYFGPGTRLTVL.